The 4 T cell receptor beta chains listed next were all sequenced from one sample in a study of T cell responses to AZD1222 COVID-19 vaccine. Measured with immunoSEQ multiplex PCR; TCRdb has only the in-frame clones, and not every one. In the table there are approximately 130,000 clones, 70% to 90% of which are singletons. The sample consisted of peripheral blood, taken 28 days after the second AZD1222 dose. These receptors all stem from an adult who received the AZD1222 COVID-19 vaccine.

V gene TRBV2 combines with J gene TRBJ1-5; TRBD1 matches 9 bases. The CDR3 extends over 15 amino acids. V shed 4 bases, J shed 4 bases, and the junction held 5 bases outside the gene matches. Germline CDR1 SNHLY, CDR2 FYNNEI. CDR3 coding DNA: TGTGCCAGCAGTGTAAAAGGGACAGGGAATCAGCCCCAGCATTTT. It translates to CASSVKGTGNQPQHF.

The CDR3 DNA is TGTGCCAGCAGTTACGGCTACCGGGGGCCCCAGCATTTT. Translated, it gives CASSYGYRGPQHF. This chain joins TRBV6-5 and TRBJ1-5, with D unresolved. The CDR3 covers 13 residues. Germline assignment: CDR1 MNHEY and CDR2 SVGAGI. Between the trimmed V and J ends, which lost 2 bases and 9 bases, there was a span of 11 bases.

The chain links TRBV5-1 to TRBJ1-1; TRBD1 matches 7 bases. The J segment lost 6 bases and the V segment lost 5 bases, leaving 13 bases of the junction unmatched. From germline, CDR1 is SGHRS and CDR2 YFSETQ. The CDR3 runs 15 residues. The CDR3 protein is CASSLVYRGKPEAFF. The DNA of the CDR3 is TGCGCCAGCAGTTTAGTTTACAGGGGTAAGCCTGAAGCTTTCTTT.

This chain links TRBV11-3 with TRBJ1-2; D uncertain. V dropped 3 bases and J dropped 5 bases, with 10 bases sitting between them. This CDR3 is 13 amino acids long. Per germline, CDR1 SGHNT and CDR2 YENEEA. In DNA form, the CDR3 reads TGTGCCAGCAGCTTTGATCTTCGGTATGGCTACACCTTC. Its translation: CASSFDLRYGYTF.